This record covers a single TCR beta chain. The target of this receptor is not known. Nothing much larger sits one base from this clone, and base qualities are not available. The germline V end is reduced by 6 bases and the J end by 3 bases; junction bases left unmatched: 4. The CDR3 goes from the cysteine to the phenylalanine over 15 residues. CDR3 DNA is the only sequence kept; it has 45 bases, read in frame from the first base. CDR1 LNHDA and CDR2 SQIVND are derived from the germline V gene (reference sequence). The source of the sample is a study of blood T cell repertoires in COVID-19 (dated by TCRdb to 2018 to 2020). With regard to the full study: The collaborator samples originated in the United States, Italy and Spain and spanned the acute and convalescent phases of COVID-19. The material from the prospective study consisted of cDNA or gDNA derived from T cells, B-cell-depleted T cells, or PBMCs. Deeply sampled blood TCRbeta repertoires from subjects exposed to, actively infected with, or recovered from COVID-19 were included in the dataset. The repertoires were released in a freely available public database meant as a resource for research on the immune response to SARS-CoV-2. Samples were obtained from the ongoing ImmuneRACE study (first 160 participants) and from over 1,000 subjects provided by 6 global collaborators. Nearly every sample came with metadata listing a de-identified subject ID, COVID-19 status, age in years and sex. Where HLA class I and class II types were available, the types were taken from metadata supplied by the sample provider, not from assay-based typing.

Paper-wide results and their limitations: How much clinical and demographic metadata was included differed by source and by participant, and the metadata was provided uncurated.

TCRbeta CDR3 regions were amplified from genomic DNA using the immunoSEQ Assay, a bias-controlled multiplex PCR. Processing in the source paper ran as follows. The number of nucleated cells in each sample was estimated by amplification of reference gene primers within the assay. To quantify the absolute abundance of each unique TCRbeta CDR3 rearrangement, sequence reads were collapsed and filtered. For each sample, productive Simpson clonality was calculated by taking the square root of Simpson's diversity index across productive rearrangements. TCRdb limited this immuneACCESS table to in-frame rearrangements with V and J called. A share of clones is missing; checked studies link under half to unresolved V genes, and the rest is unexplained. V and J calls and clone size follow that table, whereas D and trimming were derived from the DNA. The sample table lists 650,000 to 800,000 clones, 70% to 90% of them with a count of one. The ten largest clones capture about 0.24% of the sample.

Whole blood was collected in K2EDTA tubes by collaborating institutions according to the institutions' own protocols. Collaborator samples were shipped for TCRbeta analysis as frozen whole blood, isolated PBMCs, or DNA extracted from either sample type. The sequence is built from TRBV19 and TRBJ1-5, and 11 bases in between align with TRBD1. Sequenced input: peripheral blood. This clonotype originated in a woman between 18 and 30 years old with acute or convalescent COVID-19. CDR3 loop: CASSGTGGPNQPQHF. The nucleotide sequence is given as TGTGCCAGTAGCGGGACAGGGGGACCCAATCAGCCCCAGCATTTT.